These 11 T cell receptor beta chains were all obtained from the same sample, sequenced in a study of shared clonotypes between healthy human individuals. Naive CD8 cells lacked CD45RO and underwent positive selection for CCR7, leaving out terminally differentiated effector memory CD45RA+ cells. Only in-frame clones appear in the TCRdb table, and some are missing; sequencing was by immunoSEQ multiplex PCR. The table has about 2.2 million clones, approximately 92% seen once; the top ten hold approximately 1.6%. Sequenced sample: naive CD8+ T cells from PBMCs. Every receptor here comes from a man aged 18 to 30 in good health. Some clones in this sample may be carry-over from other donors' samples.

The CDR3 DNA reads TGTGCCAGCAGTTTTGTTAGGGGCACTGAAGCTTTCTTT. Translating gives CASSFVRGTEAFF. The chain recombines TRBV27 with TRBJ1-1; D perhaps matches TRBD1 (5 bases). With 3 bases removed from V and 4 bases from J, the gap between germline ends came to 9 bases. CDR1 is MNHEY, CDR2 SMNVEV, per germline (reference sequence). CDR3 size: 13 residues.

V gene TRBV4-3 combines with J gene TRBJ2-1, with 8 bases aligning to TRBD2. There are 15 residues in the CDR3. V gave up 4 bases and J gave up 1 base; unmatched junction bases: 3. CDR1 is LGHNA and CDR2 is YSLEER in the germline V gene. CDR3 protein: CASSPGLVSYNEQFF. CDR3 nucleotide sequence: TGCGCCAGCAGCCCGGGACTAGTTTCCTACAATGAGCAGTTCTTC.

Of note for this clone: The same CDR3 is also encoded by other DNA sequences in this sample. The CDR3 sequence is CASSVSGRAQETQYF. CDR3 nucleotide sequence: TGTGCCAGCAGCGTAAGCGGGAGAGCCCAAGAGACCCAGTACTTC. The genes are TRBV9 and TRBJ2-5; 8 bases align to TRBD2. Trimming removed 1 base from V and 1 base from J; junction bases left unmatched: 3. CDR3 size: 15 residues. CDR1 and CDR2 from the germline V gene are SGDLS and YYNGEE. Full variable domain (outside the CDR3, taken from reference TRBV9 and TRBJ2-5): DSGVTQTPKHLITATGQRVTLRCSPRSGDLSVYWYQQSLDQGLQFLIQYYNGEERAKGNILERFSAQQFPDLHSELNLSSLELGDSALYFCASSVSGRAQETQYFGPGTRLLVL.

V and J are TRBV9 and TRBJ2-5; D call uncertain. The CDR3 runs to 14 residues. Looked up from germline, CDR1 is SGDLS and CDR2 is YYNGEE. Deletions cut 4 bases from V and 0 bases from J, with 10 bases between. In DNA form, the CDR3 reads TGTGCCAGCAGCCCCTGGGGTAACCAAGAGACCCAGTACTTC. Protein: CASSPWGNQETQYF.

The chain carries TRBV11-1 and TRBJ2-7; TRBD2 aligns across 10 bases. Per the germline V gene, CDR1 is SGHAT and CDR2 is FQDESV (reference sequence). The CDR3 consists of 14 residues. The ends lost 5 bases at V and 2 bases at J; junction bases unmatched: 3. DNA for the CDR3: TGTGCCAGCAGCCGAGCGGGAGGGCCCTACGAGCAGTACTTC. It encodes CASSRAGGPYEQYF.

Here the CDR3 reads CASSFDRGTREQYF. CDR3 nucleotide sequence: TGTGCCAGCAGTTTCGACAGGGGGACACGCGAGCAGTACTTC. V is TRBV28 and J is TRBJ2-7; 9 bases agree with TRBD1. This CDR3 has 14 residues. Trimming removed 3 bases from V and 6 bases from J; junction bases left unmatched: 6. In germline, CDR1 is MDHEN, CDR2 SYDVKM. The whole variable domain, filled in from reference TRBV28 and TRBJ2-7, reads DVKVTQSSRYLVKRTGEKVFLECVQDMDHENMFWYRQDPGLGLRLIYFSYDVKMKEKGDIPEGYSVSREKKERFSLILESASTNQTSMYLCASSFDRGTREQYFGPGTRLTVT.

The gene calls are TRBV30 and TRBJ2-1, with TRBD2 matching 10 bases. Trimming cost V 1 base and J 0 bases; bases outside gene matches: 6. From germline, CDR1 is GTSNPN and CDR2 SVGIG (reference sequence). This CDR3 is 17 amino acids long. The CDR3 here is CAWSAGTSARSYNEQFF. As DNA, the CDR3 is TGTGCCTGGAGTGCTGGGACTAGCGCCCGCTCCTACAATGAGCAGTTCTTC.

A few counts support this clone. The CDR3 bases are TGTGCCAGCAATCCGGGGTCAGGGACCGGTCAGCCCCAGCATTTT. Its translation is CASNPGSGTGQPQHF. This sequence joins TRBV27 and TRBJ1-5, with a weak D call TRBD1 (5 bases). Germline V gives CDR1 MNHEY, CDR2 SMNVEV (reference sequence). Trimming took 7 bases from V and 6 from J, leaving 19 bases between them. The CDR3 length is 15 residues.

The gene calls are TRBV27 and TRBJ1-4, with 7 bases identical to TRBD1. The CDR3 consists of 17 residues. CDR1 MNHEY and CDR2 SMNVEV come from the germline V gene (reference sequence). Unmatched junction bases numbered 18, after V lost 6 bases and J lost 8 bases. The CDR3 DNA reads as TGTGCCAGCAGCTCGCGATATGGGGGGCAGGGGGACGAAAAACTGTTTTTT. It encodes CASSSRYGGQGDEKLFF.

The chain is built from TRBV11-3 and TRBJ1-5, with 7 bases fitting TRBD1. The CDR3 sequence is 17 residues long. The germline CDR1 and CDR2 sequences are SGHNT and YENEEA. Trimming took 5 bases from V and 5 from J; bases not matched to a gene: 15. CDR3 region: CASSASGTVTTYQPQHF. The CDR3 DNA is TGTGCCAGCAGCGCATCCGGGACAGTCACCACTTATCAGCCCCAGCATTTT.

This rearrangement joins TRBV7-2 to TRBJ1-5; D might be TRBD1 (5 bases). V was cut by 5 bases and J by 0 bases, with 11 bases left in between. Germline-derived CDR1 and CDR2 are SGHTA and FQGNSA. The CDR3 runs 15 residues. The CDR3 bases are TGTGCCAGCAGCCCGACAGTTTATAGCAATCAGCCCCAGCATTTT. This gives the protein CASSPTVYSNQPQHF. Together with reference TRBV7-2 and TRBJ1-5, the CDR3 gives the full variable domain: GAGVSQSPSNKVTEKGKDVELRCDPISGHTALYWYRQSLGQGLEFLIYFQGNSAPDKSGLPSDRFSAERTGGSVSTLTIQRTQQEDSAVYLCASSPTVYSNQPQHFGDGTRLSIL.